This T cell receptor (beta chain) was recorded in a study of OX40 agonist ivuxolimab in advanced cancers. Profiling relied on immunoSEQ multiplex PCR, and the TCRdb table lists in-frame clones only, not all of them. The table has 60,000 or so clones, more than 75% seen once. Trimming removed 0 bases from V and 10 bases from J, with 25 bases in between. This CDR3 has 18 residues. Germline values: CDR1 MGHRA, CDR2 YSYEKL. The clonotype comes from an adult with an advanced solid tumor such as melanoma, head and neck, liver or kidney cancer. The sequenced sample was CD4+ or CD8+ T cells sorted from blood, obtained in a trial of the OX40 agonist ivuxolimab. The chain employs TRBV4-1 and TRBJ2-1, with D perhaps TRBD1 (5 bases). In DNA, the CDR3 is TGCGCCAGCAGCCAAGATTCGGCCACGGCCTCCTACAAGGGGGAGCAGTTCTTC. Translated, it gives CASSQDSATASYKGEQFF.